One and the same sample provided the 29 T cell receptor beta chains below, sequenced in a study of T-cell reconstitution after alpha-beta-depleted transplantation in children. Preparation of the TCRbeta library was carried out with unique molecular identifiers. TCRdb reanalysed the PCR reads using MiXCR and keeps one entry per CDR3 protein. Altogether about 76,000 distinct CDR3 sequences are present, roughly 13% being singletons, with the ten largest covering less than 35%. Specimen: PBMCs, mostly from graft donor cells, collected 180 days after TCRalphabeta/CD19-depleted stem cell transplant. These receptors came from a male patient between 2 and 10 years old who had a stem cell transplant for acute lymphoblastic leukemia, so the T cells may come from the graft donor.

The chain is built from TRBV27 and TRBJ2-1; 8 nucleotides align to TRBD1. J was trimmed by 0 bases and V by 6 bases; bases with no gene match: 10. This CDR3 region has 17 residues. Germline assignment: CDR1 MNHEY and CDR2 SMNVEV (reference sequence). CDR3 in DNA: TGTGCCAGCAGCCTCATCCTGGGACAGGTCTCCTACAATGAGCAGTTCTTC. Protein product: CASSLILGQVSYNEQFF.

The V gene is TRBV4-2, the J gene TRBJ1-1; D possibly corresponds to TRBD1 (6 bases). The germline V and J ends were trimmed by 3 bases and 1 base, with 12 bases remaining between them. Germline CDR1 LGHNA, CDR2 YNFKEQ. The CDR3 totals 15 residues. The CDR3 reads CASSQGPRGNTEAFF. For the CDR3, the DNA is TGTGCCAGCAGCCAGGGCCCCAGGGGGAACACTGAAGCTTTCTTT.

This clonotype was counted at least ten times. This chain links TRBV10-3 with TRBJ2-2; 11 bases map to TRBD1. Germline CDR1 ENHRY, CDR2 SYGVKD. The CDR3 is 17 amino acids. V lost 6 bases, J lost 6 bases, and 12 bases stayed unmatched. This CDR3 reads CAISLRRGQGVAGELFF. The CDR3 DNA reads as TGTGCCATCAGCTTGAGAAGGGGACAGGGGGTTGCCGGGGAGCTGTTTTTT.

The DNA for the CDR3 is TGCGCCAGCAGGATTGGGGGCCGTCCCTATGGCTACACCTTC. Its protein is CASRIGGRPYGYTF. V is TRBV5-1 and J is TRBJ1-2, with D possibly being TRBD1 (6 bases). CDR1 and CDR2 (germline): SGHRS, YFSETQ. This CDR3 has 14 amino acids. V was pared by 5 bases and J by 4 bases, with 15 bases between.

The rearrangement uses TRBV6-1 and TRBJ1-1; tentative D call: TRBD1 (5 bases). The CDR3 spans 15 residues. Trimming shortened V by 7 bases and J by 0 bases, and 15 bases separated the two germline ends. The germline gives CDR1 MNHNS, CDR2 SASEGT. The CDR3 coding sequence is TGTGCCAGCAACGGGGGTGAGCTCGTGAACACTGAAGCTTTCTTT. It encodes CASNGGELVNTEAFF.

This clonotype was seen a few times. The CDR3, as DNA: TGTGCCAGCAGTCGACCTTCGGCGGCGAGCTCCTACGAGCAGTACTTC. Amino acid sequence: CASSRPSAASSYEQYF. The chain couples TRBV6-1 to TRBJ2-7; D is ambiguous. With 5 bases removed from V and 0 bases from J, the gap between germline ends came to 17 bases. From germline, CDR1 is MNHNS and CDR2 SASEGT. The length of the CDR3 is 16 residues.

This clonotype was seen a handful of times. CDR3 DNA: TGCGCCAGCCGGTGGCCCCGGGACACTATTTATGAGACCCAGTACTTC. This encodes CASRWPRDTIYETQYF. The chain couples TRBV5-1 to TRBJ2-5; D perhaps matches TRBD1 (6 bases). Germline V lookup: CDR1 SGHRS, CDR2 YFSETQ. The germline V and J ends were trimmed by 7 bases and 5 bases, with 24 bases remaining between them. The CDR3 extends over 16 amino acids.

The chain carries TRBV7-9 and TRBJ2-5; TRBD1 matches 8 bases. CDR3 length: 14 residues. Germline-derived CDR1 and CDR2 are SEHNR and FQNEAQ (reference sequence). Trimming cost V 8 bases and J 5 bases; bases outside gene matches: 10. CDR3 region: CASSMGQVGETQYF. The CDR3 nucleotides read TGTGCCAGCTCCATGGGACAGGTCGGGGAGACCCAGTACTTC.

The genes are TRBV5-1 and TRBJ1-1; D may be TRBD1 (5 bases). Trimming cost V 5 bases and J 5 bases, with 10 bases left between them. The CDR3 covers 12 residues. Germline lookup yields CDR1 SGHRS and CDR2 YFSETQ. The CDR3 DNA reads as TGCGCCAGCAGAGTGGGGGAGACTGAAGCTTTCTTT. Its protein is CASRVGETEAFF. The full variable domain, rest sourced from reference TRBV5-1 and TRBJ1-1, is KAGVTQTPRYLIKTRGQQVTLSCSPISGHRSVSWYQQTPGQGLQFLFEYFSETQRNKGNFPGRFSGRQFSNSRSEMNVSTLELGDSALYLCASRVGETEAFFGQGTRLTVV.

This clonotype has ten or more counts. The chain has TRBV6-1 and TRBJ2-3; 9 bases line up with TRBD2. Unmatched junction bases numbered 6, after V lost 6 bases and J lost 5 bases. CDR1 is MNHNS, CDR2 SASEGT, per germline. The CDR3 is 14 amino acids. The DNA of the CDR3 is TGTGCCAGCAGACCTCTAGCGGGGCTAGATACGCAGTATTTT. Translating gives CASRPLAGLDTQYF.

The chain links TRBV20-1 to TRBJ2-7, with 11 bases lining up with TRBD2. This CDR3 region has 14 residues. With V trimmed by 6 bases and J by 5 bases, 9 bases remained unmatched. From germline, CDR1 is DFQATT and CDR2 SNEGSKA (reference sequence). The CDR3 here is CSAPDLAGGDEQYF. DNA of the CDR3: TGCAGTGCGCCAGACCTAGCGGGAGGCGACGAGCAGTACTTC.

This clonotype has more than one count but fewer than ten. The chain employs TRBV7-2 and TRBJ2-1; possible D gene TRBD2, 6 bases. V lost 4 bases, J lost 7 bases, and 11 bases lay in between. The CDR3 is 13 amino acids. Germline CDR1 is SGHTA and CDR2 is FQGNSA. The CDR3 DNA sequence: TGTGCCAGCAGCTCACTTGGGGGGAATGAGCAGTTCTTC. It translates to CASSSLGGNEQFF.

The V call is TRBV20-1, the J call TRBJ1-5, with 7 bases lining up with TRBD1. Trimming cost V 2 bases and J 9 bases; bases outside gene matches: 19. Germline CDR1 and CDR2: DFQATT and SNEGSKA (reference sequence). This CDR3 has 17 residues. CDR3 in amino acids: CSARSPTGQGGKGPQHF. DNA for the CDR3: TGCAGTGCTAGATCCCCGACAGGGCAGGGTGGGAAGGGGCCCCAGCATTTT.

CDR3 DNA sequence: TGTGCCAGCAGCCCCGGGACACCCTCCTACAATGAGCAGTTCTTC. Its protein product is CASSPGTPSYNEQFF. This sequence joins TRBV27 and TRBJ2-1, with D tentatively TRBD1 (6 bases). CDR1 and CDR2 (germline): MNHEY, SMNVEV (reference sequence). V lost 6 bases to trimming and J lost 0 bases, with 12 bases between them. The CDR3 is 15 amino acids.

The chain combines TRBV20-1 with TRBJ2-7; 8 bases line up with TRBD1. The CDR3 contains 14 residues. With 6 bases clipped from V and 7 bases from J, the junction kept 14 bases outside the gene matches. Germline lookup yields CDR1 DFQATT and CDR2 SNEGSKA (reference sequence). CDR3 in amino acids: CSAERTGMTVEQYF. CDR3 bases: TGCAGTGCCGAGCGGACAGGGATGACTGTTGAGCAGTACTTC.

This chain joins TRBV5-8 and TRBJ2-7, with D tentatively TRBD1 (6 bases). Germline assignment: CDR1 SGHTS and CDR2 YDEGEE. This CDR3 is 16 amino acids long. Trimming left V 5 bases short and J 3 bases short, with 21 bases between. CDR3 nucleotides: TGTGCCAGCAGTTTTTTCACAGGGATGGGCGGCTACGAGCAGTACTTC. Its translation is CASSFFTGMGGYEQYF.

This clonotype was observed a handful of times. This chain uses TRBV20-1 with TRBJ1-1; D is uncertain. The CDR3 sequence is 11 residues long. V dropped 7 bases and J dropped 4 bases, with 10 bases sitting between them. The V gene's germline CDR1 is DFQATT and CDR2 SNEGSKA (reference sequence). The CDR3 sequence is CSGWGATEAFF. The CDR3 region has the DNA TGCAGTGGGTGGGGAGCCACTGAAGCTTTCTTT.

The chain has TRBV5-1 and TRBJ1-6; D uncertain. The V end was cut by 0 bases, the J end by 6 bases, with 10 bases between. Germline loops: CDR1 SGHRS, CDR2 YFSETQ. The CDR3 length is 15 residues. The CDR3 loop is CASSLVKSRNSPLHF. DNA of the CDR3: TGCGCCAGCAGCTTGGTGAAAAGCCGTAATTCACCCCTCCACTTT.

This chain connects TRBV7-9 to TRBJ2-1; D is undetermined. This CDR3 is 16 amino acids long. Trimming took 5 bases from V and 6 from J, leaving 20 bases between them. Germline V CDR1 and CDR2: SEHNR, FQNEAQ (reference sequence). CDR3 bases: TGTGCCAGCAGCCTCGGCTCGGGCAGTGCCATCAATGAGCAGTTCTTC. Translated: CASSLGSGSAINEQFF.

The chain joins TRBV6-5 to TRBJ1-3; a weak D match, TRBD1 (6 bases). With 6 bases removed from V and 0 bases from J, the gap between germline ends came to 9 bases. In germline, CDR1 is MNHEY, CDR2 SVGAGI. This CDR3 contains 14 residues. The CDR3 loop reads CASRRDNSGNTIYF. CDR3 DNA: TGTGCCAGCAGGAGGGACAACTCTGGAAACACCATATATTTT.

This clonotype was seen many times. This chain links TRBV20-1 with TRBJ1-6; D remains unclear. Germline lookup yields CDR1 DFQATT and CDR2 SNEGSKA (reference sequence). The ends were cut back, 3 bases at V and 7 bases at J, with 19 bases in the middle. The CDR3 covers 16 residues. CDR3 coding DNA: TGCAGTGCTAGGGCGGGTGGTACCCCTTCCAATTCACCCCTCCACTTT. Protein sequence: CSARAGGTPSNSPLHF.

This clonotype was counted ten times or more. The chain combines TRBV5-1 with TRBJ2-5, with a possible D match to TRBD1 (6 bases). Germline V gives CDR1 SGHRS, CDR2 YFSETQ. V was cut by 2 bases and J by 2 bases, with 10 bases left in between. This CDR3 has 14 amino acids. The CDR3 nucleotides read TGCGCCAGCAGCTTCCGGGACACACAAGAGACCCAGTACTTC. It encodes CASSFRDTQETQYF.

There are a few counts of this clonotype. The rearrangement links TRBV29-1 to TRBJ2-3, with D possibly being TRBD1 (6 bases). Trimming left V 4 bases short and J 0 bases short, with 14 bases between. This CDR3 is built from 15 residues. The germline V gene encodes CDR1 SQVTM and CDR2 ANQGSEA. The CDR3: CSVGNRVSSTDTQYF. CDR3 in DNA: TGCAGCGTTGGAAACAGGGTCTCTAGCACAGATACGCAGTATTTT.

The sample holds many counts of this clonotype. The rearrangement uses TRBV27 and TRBJ2-6, with 10 bases lining up with TRBD1. The germline V gene has CDR1 MNHEY and CDR2 SMNVEV (reference sequence). The junction had 6 bases not matched to a gene; V was cut back by 4 bases and J by 0 bases. This CDR3 region has 18 residues. CDR3 region: CASSYGQGVSSGANVLTF. CDR3 sequence (DNA): TGTGCCAGCAGTTACGGACAGGGGGTGTCCTCTGGGGCCAACGTCCTGACTTTC.

A few counts support this clonotype. This chain uses TRBV9 with TRBJ2-2; 8 bases are shared with TRBD2. V was pared by 3 bases and J by 5 bases, with 3 bases of the junction left unmatched. The CDR3 extends over 14 amino acids. Germline V gene lookup returns CDR1 SGDLS and CDR2 YYNGEE. The CDR3 DNA sequence: TGTGCCAGCAGCGCGGGACTAGTAACCGGGGAGCTGTTTTTT. This gives the protein CASSAGLVTGELFF. The complete variable domain, with remaining parts taken from reference TRBV9 and TRBJ2-2, reads DSGVTQTPKHLITATGQRVTLRCSPRSGDLSVYWYQQSLDQGLQFLIQYYNGEERAKGNILERFSAQQFPDLHSELNLSSLELGDSALYFCASSAGLVTGELFFGEGSRLTVL.

The chain links TRBV4-2 to TRBJ2-2, with D tentatively TRBD1 (5 bases). Germline loops: CDR1 LGHNA, CDR2 YNFKEQ. CDR3 size: 17 residues. V lost 0 bases, J lost 5 bases, and 16 bases lay in between. CDR3 DNA: TGTGCCAGCAGCCAAGACAGGGCTAGTAAGGGTACCGGGGAGCTGTTTTTT. It encodes CASSQDRASKGTGELFF.

In its sample, this clonotype was seen a few times. The rearrangement joins TRBV18 to TRBJ2-7, with D possibly matching TRBD2 (7 bases). In germline, CDR1 is KGHSH, CDR2 LQKENI. V gave up 6 bases and J gave up 3 bases, with 12 bases separating them. The CDR3 has 13 amino acids. CDR3 protein: CASSPGGFYEQYF. The CDR3 nucleotides are TGTGCCAGCTCCCCGGGGGGCTTCTACGAGCAGTACTTC.

In this sample, this clonotype turned up many times. The rearrangement joins TRBV10-3 to TRBJ2-5, with TRBD2 identical over 9 bases. The V segment lost 5 bases and the J segment 2 bases; nucleotides outside the gene matches: 6. CDR1 ENHRY and CDR2 SYGVKD come from the germline V gene. The CDR3 totals 15 residues. The CDR3 DNA reads as TGTGCCATCAGTTCCGGGACTAGCATACAAGAGACCCAGTACTTC. Amino acids: CAISSGTSIQETQYF.

The chain uses TRBV5-1 and TRBJ1-2; D may be TRBD1 (6 bases). The CDR3 loop spans 15 amino acids. CDR1 SGHRS and CDR2 YFSETQ come from the germline V gene. Trimming cost V 1 base and J 0 bases, with 10 bases left between them. In DNA form, the CDR3 reads TGCGCCAGCAGCTTGTTCCAGGGGCCTAACTATGGCTACACCTTC. The encoded protein is CASSLFQGPNYGYTF.